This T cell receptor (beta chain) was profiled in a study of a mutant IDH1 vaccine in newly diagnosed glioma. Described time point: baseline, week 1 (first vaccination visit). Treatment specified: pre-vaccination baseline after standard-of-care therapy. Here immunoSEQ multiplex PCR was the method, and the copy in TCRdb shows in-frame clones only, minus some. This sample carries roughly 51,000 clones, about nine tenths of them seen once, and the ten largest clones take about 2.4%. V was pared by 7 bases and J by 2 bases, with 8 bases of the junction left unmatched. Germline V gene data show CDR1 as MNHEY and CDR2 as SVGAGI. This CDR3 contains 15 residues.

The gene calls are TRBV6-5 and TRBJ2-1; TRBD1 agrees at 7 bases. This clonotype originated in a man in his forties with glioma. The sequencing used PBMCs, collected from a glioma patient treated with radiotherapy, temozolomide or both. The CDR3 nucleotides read TGTGCCAGCATGCCGACAGGGATTGCCTACAATGAGCAGTTCTTC. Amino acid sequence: CASMPTGIAYNEQFF.